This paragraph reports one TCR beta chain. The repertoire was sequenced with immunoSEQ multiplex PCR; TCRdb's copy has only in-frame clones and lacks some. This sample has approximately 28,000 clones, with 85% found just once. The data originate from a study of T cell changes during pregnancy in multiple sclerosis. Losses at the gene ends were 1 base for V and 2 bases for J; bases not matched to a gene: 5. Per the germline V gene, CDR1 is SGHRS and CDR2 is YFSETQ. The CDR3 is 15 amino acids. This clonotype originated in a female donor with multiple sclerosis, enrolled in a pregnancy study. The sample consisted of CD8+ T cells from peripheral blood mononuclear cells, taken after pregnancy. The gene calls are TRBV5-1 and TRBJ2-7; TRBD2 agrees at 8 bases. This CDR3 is CASSLPKAGAYEQYF. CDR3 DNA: TGCGCCAGCAGCTTGCCAAAAGCGGGGGCCTACGAGCAGTACTTC.